These T cell receptor beta chains were read from a single sample in a study of cytomegalovirus exposure and HLA in healthy donors. The method was immunoSEQ multiplex PCR; TCRdb's version includes in-frame clones alone and lacks a portion of them. Altogether 200,000 to 250,000 clones are present, under 90% being singletons, with the ten largest covering over 1%. The sequenced sample consisted of PBMCs. These receptors originate from a human donor in good health. Each CDR3 is given with its conserved first and last residue. The order of the fields is CDR3 protein, CDR3 DNA, CDR3 length, J gene, V gene, clone size, D gene. D genes are given only for firm matches. Rows give clone size only sometimes, using once, few, many, or a class for an expanded clone.

CDR3: CASSVGIAASTQNEQFF; DNA: TGTGCCAGCAGCGTAGGTATAGCGGCCTCAACACAGAATGAGCAGTTCTTC; length: 17; J: TRBJ2-1; V: TRBV9; size: .; D: .
CDR3: CASSYRNPTESDTQYF; DNA: TGTGCCAGCAGTTACCGCAATCCTACGGAGTCAGATACGCAGTATTTT; length: 16; J: TRBJ2-3; V: TRBV6-5; size: few; D: .
CDR3: CASSPIMTSLKAYEQYF; DNA: TGTGCCAGCAGCCCGATAATGACTAGCTTAAAGGCCTACGAGCAGTACTTC; length: 17; J: TRBJ2-7; V: TRBV7-9; size: .; D: TRBD2
CDR3: CASSNCQRWGQGLIFF; DNA: TGTGCCAGCAGCAATTGTCAGCGCTGGGGACAGGGATTAATTTTCTTC; length: 16; J: TRBJ2-1; V: TRBV12-1; size: .; D: .
CDR3: CASSLEQGWETQYF; DNA: TGCGCCAGCAGCTTGGAGCAGGGGTGGGAGACCCAGTACTTC; length: 14; J: TRBJ2-5; V: TRBV5-1; size: .; D: .
CDR3: CASSPAKGNGGYTF; DNA: TGTGCCAGCAGCCCAGCCAAGGGGAATGGCGGCTACACCTTC; length: 14; J: TRBJ1-2; V: TRBV7-2; size: few; D: .
CDR3: CASSSVPGGADTQYF; DNA: TGCGCCAGCAGCTCAGTCCCCGGGGGGGCAGATACGCAGTATTTT; length: 15; J: TRBJ2-3; V: TRBV5-1; size: .; D: TRBD2
CDR3: CASSIGQTYNEQFF; DNA: TGTGCCAGTAGTATCGGACAGACCTACAATGAGCAGTTCTTC; length: 14; J: TRBJ2-1; V: TRBV19; size: .; D: .
CDR3: CASSLARLAGRNF; DNA: TGTGCCAGCAGCTTAGCGCGACTAGCGGGAAGGAATTTT; length: 13; J: TRBJ2-3; V: TRBV7-9; size: .; D: TRBD2
CDR3: CASSPGLAGMNEQFF; DNA: TGCGCCAGCAGCCCGGGACTAGCGGGAATGAATGAGCAGTTCTTC; length: 15; J: TRBJ2-1; V: TRBV4-1; size: .; D: TRBD2
CDR3: CASSQGSAGQAYGYTF; DNA: TGCGCCAGCAGCCAAGGGTCGGCGGGACAGGCCTATGGCTACACCTTC; length: 16; J: TRBJ1-2; V: TRBV4-1; size: .; D: TRBD1
CDR3: CATSRGDRGGCFF; DNA: TGTGCCACCAGCAGAGGGGACAGGGGTGGATGCTTCTTC; length: 13; J: TRBJ2-1; V: TRBV15; size: .; D: TRBD1
CDR3: CASSAGDTSSYEQYF; DNA: TGTGCCAGCAGCGCAGGGGACACAAGCTCCTACGAGCAGTACTTC; length: 15; J: TRBJ2-7; V: TRBV28; size: .; D: .
CDR3: CASSLSGNQPQHF; DNA: TGTGCCAGCAGTCTTTCGGGAAATCAGCCCCAGCATTTT; length: 13; J: TRBJ1-5; V: TRBV6-5; size: .; D: .
CDR3: CATSGFGQGILYGYTF; DNA: TGTGCCACCAGCGGGTTTGGACAGGGAATACTCTATGGCTACACCTTC; length: 16; J: TRBJ1-2; V: TRBV15; size: .; D: TRBD1
CDR3: CATSRDLRQGSKYEQYF; DNA: TGTGCCACCAGCAGAGATCTCCGACAGGGAAGTAAATACGAGCAGTACTTC; length: 17; J: TRBJ2-7; V: TRBV15; size: .; D: TRBD1
CDR3: CASSAGLNTGELFF; DNA: TGTGCCAGCAGCGCGGGACTGAACACCGGGGAGCTGTTTTTT; length: 14; J: TRBJ2-2; V: TRBV9; size: .; D: .
CDR3: CASSREGAMNTEAFF; DNA: TGTGCCAGCAGTCGAGAGGGGGCGATGAACACTGAAGCTTTCTTT; length: 15; J: TRBJ1-1; V: TRBV9; size: .; D: TRBD1
CDR3: CASEDGGGERLGYTF; DNA: TGTGCCAGTGAGGATGGAGGGGGCGAGCGCCTTGGCTACACCTTC; length: 15; J: TRBJ1-2; V: TRBV19; size: .; D: TRBD1
CDR3: CASSRTGGPGNEQFF; DNA: TGTGCCAGCAGCCGAACAGGGGGCCCCGGCAATGAGCAGTTCTTC; length: 15; J: TRBJ2-1; V: TRBV7-9; size: .; D: TRBD1
CDR3: CASSLPDRGYGYEQYF; DNA: TGTGCCAGCAGTTTGCCGGACAGGGGCTATGGTTACGAGCAGTACTTC; length: 16; J: TRBJ2-7; V: TRBV28; size: .; D: TRBD1
CDR3: CASSAQTAPGRNQPQHF; DNA: TGTGCCAGCAGCGCCCAGACAGCCCCCGGAAGAAATCAGCCCCAGCATTTT; length: 17; J: TRBJ1-5; V: TRBV9; size: .; D: .
CDR3: CASRYDRGSYNEQFF; DNA: TGTGCCAGCAGATATGACAGGGGCTCCTACAATGAGCAGTTCTTC; length: 15; J: TRBJ2-1; V: TRBV2; size: few; D: TRBD1
CDR3: CASSRTAQRYEQYF; DNA: TGTGCCAGCAGTCGGACAGCCCAACGCTACGAGCAGTACTTC; length: 14; J: TRBJ2-7; V: TRBV11-2; size: .; D: .
CDR3: CASRPWTGNEETQYF; DNA: TGTGCCAGCAGACCTTGGACAGGGAATGAAGAGACCCAGTACTTC; length: 15; J: TRBJ2-5; V: TRBV28; size: .; D: TRBD1
CDR3: CASREGQATGNTIYF; DNA: TGTGCCAGCAGAGAGGGACAGGCCACTGGAAACACCATATATTTT; length: 15; J: TRBJ1-3; V: TRBV6-5; size: once; D: TRBD1
CDR3: CASSRLEQFF; DNA: TGTGCCAGCAGCCGTTTGGAGCAGTTCTTC; length: 10; J: TRBJ2-1; V: TRBV7-9; size: .; D: .
CDR3: CASSSPAWAGSSYEQYF; DNA: TGTGCCAGCAGCTCCCCAGCCTGGGCGGGAAGCTCCTACGAGCAGTACTTC; length: 17; J: TRBJ2-7; V: TRBV7-9; size: .; D: .
CDR3: CASSWTSGRTGELFF; DNA: TGTGCCAGCAGCTGGACTAGCGGGAGGACCGGGGAGCTGTTTTTT; length: 15; J: TRBJ2-2; V: TRBV27; size: .; D: TRBD2
CDR3: CASSLSGTSGPNEQFF; DNA: TGTGCCAGCAGCCTATCCGGGACTAGCGGTCCCAATGAGCAGTTCTTC; length: 16; J: TRBJ2-1; V: TRBV7-6; size: .; D: TRBD2
CDR3: CASSILGAGNSYEQYF; DNA: TGTGCCAGTAGTATACTAGGGGCAGGGAACTCCTACGAGCAGTACTTC; length: 16; J: TRBJ2-7; V: TRBV19; size: .; D: .
CDR3: CASSQLNLENYGYTF; DNA: TGCGCCAGCTCACAACTAAACCTAGAGAACTATGGCTACACCTTC; length: 15; J: TRBJ1-2; V: TRBV4-3; size: .; D: .
CDR3: CASSYLAGKFTGELFF; DNA: TGTGCCAGCAGTTACCTAGCGGGAAAGTTCACCGGGGAGCTGTTTTTT; length: 16; J: TRBJ2-2; V: TRBV5-4; size: .; D: TRBD2
CDR3: CASGGPGLADINYNEQFF; DNA: TGTGCTAGTGGTGGGCCGGGACTAGCAGACATTAACTACAATGAGCAGTTCTTC; length: 18; J: TRBJ2-1; V: TRBV12-5; size: .; D: TRBD2
CDR3: CASSTDRGTEAFF; DNA: TGTGCCAGTAGTACGGACAGGGGCACTGAAGCTTTCTTT; length: 13; J: TRBJ1-1; V: TRBV19; size: .; D: TRBD1
CDR3: CASSLRGRGNGYTF; DNA: TGTGCCAGCAGCCTAAGGGGCAGAGGAAATGGCTACACCTTC; length: 14; J: TRBJ1-2; V: TRBV5-8; size: once; D: .
CDR3: CASSPGLAGGTAKNIQYF; DNA: TGCGCCAGCAGCCCAGGACTAGCGGGAGGTACGGCCAAAAACATTCAGTACTTC; length: 18; J: TRBJ2-4; V: TRBV5-1; size: .; D: TRBD2
CDR3: CASSRRDRSYEQYF; DNA: TGCGCCAGCAGCCGACGGGACAGGAGTTACGAGCAGTACTTC; length: 14; J: TRBJ2-7; V: TRBV5-1; size: .; D: TRBD1
CDR3: CAWRKQGANTGELFF; DNA: TGTGCCTGGAGAAAACAGGGGGCGAACACCGGGGAGCTGTTTTTT; length: 15; J: TRBJ2-2; V: TRBV30; size: .; D: TRBD1
CDR3: CASHGGDRYEQYF; DNA: TGTGCCAGCCATGGGGGAGACAGGTACGAGCAGTACTTC; length: 13; J: TRBJ2-7; V: TRBV28; size: .; D: .
CDR3: CASSDSPFGGNIQYF; DNA: TGTGCCAGCAGTGACTCCCCCTTCGGGGGGAACATTCAGTACTTC; length: 15; J: TRBJ2-4; V: TRBV6-4; size: few; D: TRBD2
CDR3: CASTWAKLEAFF; DNA: TGTGCCAGCACTTGGGCCAAACTTGAAGCTTTCTTT; length: 12; J: TRBJ1-1; V: TRBV6-1; size: .; D: .
CDR3: CSSSPNAGGSGREAFF; DNA: TGTTCCAGCAGCCCCAATGCAGGTGGCTCAGGGCGGGAAGCTTTCTTT; length: 16; J: TRBJ1-1; V: TRBV7-9; size: once; D: .
CDR3: CSANPRGEQYF; DNA: TGCAGTGCTAACCCTAGGGGAGAGCAGTACTTC; length: 11; J: TRBJ2-7; V: TRBV20-1; size: .; D: .
CDR3: CASSAPGQGSYEQYF; DNA: TGTGCCAGCAGTGCCCCAGGACAGGGAAGCTACGAGCAGTACTTC; length: 15; J: TRBJ2-7; V: TRBV6-1; size: .; D: TRBD1
CDR3: CASGRQENTEAFF; DNA: TGTGCTAGTGGCAGACAGGAAAACACTGAAGCTTTCTTT; length: 13; J: TRBJ1-1; V: TRBV12-5; size: .; D: .
CDR3: CARSRGGGNGYTF; DNA: TGTGCCAGAAGCCGTGGGGGAGGTAATGGCTACACCTTC; length: 13; J: TRBJ1-2; V: TRBV5-3; size: .; D: .
CDR3: CASSLVNWRRGRWTQYF; DNA: TGCGCCAGCAGCTTGGTAAATTGGAGAAGGGGCCGGTGGACCCAGTACTTC; length: 17; J: TRBJ2-5; V: TRBV5-1; size: .; D: .
CDR3: CASSHSGQGTYEQYF; DNA: TGCGCCAGCAGCCATTCAGGACAGGGTACCTACGAGCAGTACTTC; length: 15; J: TRBJ2-7; V: TRBV4-3; size: .; D: TRBD1
CDR3: CAIKLLSGRYTYEQYF; DNA: TGTGCCATCAAACTACTGAGCGGGAGGTATACCTACGAGCAGTACTTC; length: 16; J: TRBJ2-7; V: TRBV10-3; size: .; D: TRBD2
CDR3: CASSIGLAGGLTDTQYF; DNA: TGTGCCAGCAGCATAGGACTAGCGGGAGGACTAACAGATACGCAGTATTTT; length: 17; J: TRBJ2-3; V: TRBV9; size: .; D: TRBD2
CDR3: CASRKLGGTYGYTF; DNA: TGTGCCAGCAGAAAATTGGGGGGTACCTATGGCTACACCTTC; length: 14; J: TRBJ1-2; V: TRBV27; size: .; D: .
CDR3: CASSLGLAGVYEQYF; DNA: TGTGCCAGCAGCTTAGGTCTAGCGGGAGTCTACGAGCAGTACTTC; length: 15; J: TRBJ2-7; V: TRBV11-2; size: .; D: TRBD2